Each of the 8 T cell receptor beta chains below was sequenced from the same sample in a study of CD8 T cells in ankylosing spondylitis. TCRdb independently ran MiXCR on the 5' RACE reads; one entry per CDR3 protein. The data contain some 130,000 distinct CDR3 sequences, roughly 13% of them seen just once; the ten biggest clones take up 2.5% to 3%. Sequencing was performed on blood, either unsorted or a sorted T cell fraction (not recorded which). The receptor set was obtained from a female donor with ankylosing spondylitis or in good health (not recorded which).

Comment on this clonotype: A much larger clonotype is one base distant, so this may be a read error. V gene TRBV12-3 or TRBV12-4 combines with J gene TRBJ2-4, with TRBD2 identical over 8 bases. The CDR3 spans 17 residues. This CDR3 is CANSLAGLTLAKNIQYF. The CDR3 DNA reads as TGTGCCAACAGTTTAGCGGGGCTAACTCTAGCCAAAAACATTCAGTACTTC.

The chain carries TRBV6-2 or TRBV6-3 and TRBJ2-1, with 13 nucleotides matching TRBD2. V lost 5 bases, J lost 3 bases, and 22 bases stayed unmatched. The length of the CDR3 is 22 residues. The germline V gene encodes CDR1 MNHEY and CDR2 SVGEGT. The CDR3 loop reads CASSPNAVGGLAGDPIYNEQFF. CDR3 bases: TGTGCCAGCAGTCCAAACGCGGTTGGAGGACTAGCGGGAGACCCAATCTACAATGAGCAGTTCTTC.

This clonotype was found many times. The chain joins TRBV3-1 to TRBJ2-1, with TRBD2 matching 9 bases. V dropped 4 bases and J dropped 7; count of bases not matched to a gene: 8. CDR3 length: 15 residues. The germline V gene encodes CDR1 LGHDT and CDR2 YNNKEL (reference sequence). The CDR3 sequence: CASSLSGGPWNEQFF. The CDR3 DNA reads as TGTGCCAGCAGCCTTAGCGGGGGCCCATGGAATGAGCAGTTCTTC.

The chain couples TRBV5-1 to TRBJ2-3; TRBD2 agrees at 7 bases. This CDR3 is 15 amino acids long. The V gene's germline CDR1 is SGHRS and CDR2 YFSETQ. V dropped 0 bases and J dropped 4; count of bases not matched to a gene: 5. The CDR3 is CASSLASSGSDTQYF. DNA for the CDR3: TGCGCCAGCAGCTTGGCCTCTAGCGGTTCAGATACGCAGTATTTT.

This clonotype was seen at least ten times. This chain uses TRBV4-2 with TRBJ1-5; TRBD1 matches 8 bases. Germline assignment: CDR1 LGHNA and CDR2 YNFKEQ. The CDR3 loop spans 15 amino acids. Losses at the gene ends were 2 bases for V and 6 bases for J; bases not matched to a gene: 6. DNA of the CDR3: TGTGCCAGCAGCCAACCTGGACAGGGCGGTCAGCCCCAGCATTTT. It translates to CASSQPGQGGQPQHF.

Details on this clonotype: Without the conserved terminal phenylalanine or tryptophan, this CDR3 likely stems from a read error. The chain links TRBV5-1 to TRBJ2-1; TRBD1 agrees at 7 bases. V gave up 0 bases and J gave up 6 bases; unmatched junction bases: 3. The length of the CDR3 is 14 residues. Germline CDR1 SGHRS, CDR2 YFSETQ. The CDR3 here is CASSLGQGFNEQFL. DNA for the CDR3: TGCGCCAGCAGCTTGGGACAGGGTTTCAATGAGCAGTTCTTG.

The chain couples TRBV6-5 to TRBJ1-6, with 7 bases matching TRBD1. The CDR3 runs 18 residues. The germline gives CDR1 MNHEY, CDR2 SVGAGI. V dropped 2 bases and J dropped 10; count of bases not matched to a gene: 17. CDR3 amino acids: CASSYSGAMRQGSSPLHF. The CDR3 nucleotides read TGTGCCAGCAGTTACAGTGGGGCGATGAGACAGGGTTCCTCACCCCTCCACTTT.

This clonotype was detected ten times or more. This CDR3 reads CASSPSLVDNEQFF. The CDR3 DNA reads as TGTGCCAGCAGCCCCTCTCTGGTCGACAATGAGCAGTTCTTC. This chain links TRBV7-6 with TRBJ2-1; no firm D call. Trimming shortened V by 5 bases and J by 5 bases, and 13 bases separated the two germline ends. Germline lookup yields CDR1 SGHVS and CDR2 FNYEAQ. The CDR3 has 14 residues.